This TCR beta chain was found in a study of CD8+ T cells in alopecia areata. General observations from the study: Scalp repertoires also include resident alphabeta T cells from normal skin. Researchers say the link of baseline CD8+ expansion to response remains uncertain, with one nonresponder.

The CDR3 length is 12 residues. The V and J ends lost 7 bases and 1 base respectively, with 8 bases between them. CDR1 and CDR2 from the germline V gene are SGDLS and YYNGEE. This clone was detected a few times. What it binds is unknown. It was cDNA, reverse transcribed from extracted RNA, that served as the sequencing template. The table came from immunoSEQ multiplex PCR; TCRdb's copy has only in-frame clones and leaves some out. This sample has more than 200,000 clones; over 60% occur once, and the top ten carry 0.95% to 1.5%. Specified treatment: oral pan-JAK inhibitor, 5-10 mg twice daily. Sampling of alopecia areata patients yielded lesional scalp punch biopsies as well as peripheral blood. Sorting of CD4+ and CD8+ T cells was performed on PBMCs.

This specimen consisted of CD4+ T cells sorted from blood, obtained between weeks 43 and 45, from a patient treated with tofacitinib. The rearrangement links TRBV9 to TRBJ2-5; tentatively, D is TRBD2 (5 bases). The receptor's source is a human donor with alopecia areata. The CDR3 reads CASSGIQETQYF. The CDR3 DNA reads as TGTGCCAGCTCGGGAATCCAAGAGACCCAGTACTTC.